Listed below are T cell receptor beta chains from one sample, sequenced in a study of blood T cell repertoires in COVID-19. Data came from immunoSEQ multiplex PCR; TCRdb stores just in-frame clones and leaves some out. There are about 24,000 clones in the sample; about 89% occur only once, and approximately 5% lies in the top ten. Material for sequencing was peripheral blood. These receptors originate from a man aged 45-65 years with active COVID-19. CDR3s include the opening cysteine and the closing phenylalanine or tryptophan. The order of the fields is V gene, J gene, CDR3 protein.

TRBV6-5	TRBJ2-7	CASRWDRASYEQYF
TRBV4-3	TRBJ1-4	CASSQTRDRGNEKLFF
TRBV7-9	TRBJ1-4	CASSQTESGINEKLFF
TRBV6-6	TRBJ2-2	CASSLTGGSLAGELFF
TRBV27	TRBJ1-2	CASSLRSRNYGYTF
TRBV28	TRBJ2-3	CASTLLLSLRREERDTQYF
TRBV27	TRBJ2-5	CASSHRGQETQYF
TRBV3-1/TRBV3-2	TRBJ2-5	CASSLKTSVETQYF
TRBV6-2/TRBV6-3	TRBJ2-7	CASSPTLAGVEQYF
TRBV28	TRBJ2-3	CASSSGDRVGTDTQYF
TRBV12-3/TRBV12-4	TRBJ1-5	CASSRGEQPQHF
TRBV7-3	TRBJ2-3	CASSGYSGKADTQYF
TRBV19	TRBJ1-1	CASSIGQGAGEAFF
TRBV5-6	TRBJ1-1	CASSGNRGTEAFF